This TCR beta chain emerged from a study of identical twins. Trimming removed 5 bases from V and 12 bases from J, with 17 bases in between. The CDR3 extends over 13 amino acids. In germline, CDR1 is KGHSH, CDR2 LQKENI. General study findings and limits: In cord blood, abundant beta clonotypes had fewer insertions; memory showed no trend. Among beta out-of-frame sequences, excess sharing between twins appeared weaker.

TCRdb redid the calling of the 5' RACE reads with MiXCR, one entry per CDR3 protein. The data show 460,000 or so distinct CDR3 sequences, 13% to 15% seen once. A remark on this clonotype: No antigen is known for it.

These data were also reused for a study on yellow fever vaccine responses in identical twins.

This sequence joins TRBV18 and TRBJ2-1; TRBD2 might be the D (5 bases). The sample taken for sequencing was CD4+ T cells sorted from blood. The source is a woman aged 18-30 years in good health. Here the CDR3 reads CASSTKTTPWQFF. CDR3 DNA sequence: TGTGCCAGCTCAACTAAGACTACCCCGTGGCAGTTCTTC.